The subject of this entry is one TCR beta chain. Its antigen is not identified. This record comes from a study of CD8 T cells in Susac syndrome. The RNA input was roughly 0.45 to 1 ug, and it was reverse transcribed with random hexamers. Each CDR3 protein is one row after TCRdb ran MiXCR on the immunoSEQ multiplex PCR reads. The sample has some 160,000 distinct CDR3 sequences; roughly 92% are singletons. Study findings and constraints: The TCR sequencing and HLA analysis in the study involved a relatively small number of individuals, as the study acknowledged.

The CDR3 spans 14 residues. Trimming cost V 8 bases and J 9 bases, with 17 bases left between them. Germline V gives CDR1 MNHNS, CDR2 SASEGT. This TCR derives from a human donor with Susac syndrome. The chain carries TRBV6-1 and TRBJ1-6; TRBD1 is a possible D gene (6 bases). Sequenced material: CD4+ T cells from PBMCs. Here the CDR3 DNA reads TGTGCCAGCTGTCTGAGTCGGACAGTTTCACCCCTCCACTTT. Translating it yields CASCLSRTVSPLHF.